This TCR beta chain is drawn from a study of CXCR3-negative and CXCR3-positive naive CD8 T cells. Concerning this clonotype: What it binds is unknown.

Germline V gives CDR1 SGHTA, CDR2 FQGNSA. The CDR3 loop spans 16 amino acids. The study's findings and limits: Higher TRB CDR3 hydrophobicity marked CXCR3-positive naive cells relative to CXCR3-negative naive cells.

UMI-labeled TRB cDNA libraries were prepared by 5' RACE. For each CDR3 protein, TCRdb gives one entry from its re-call of the 5' RACE reads, without DNA. The sample totals fewer than 90,000 distinct CDR3 sequences. The gene calls are TRBV7-2 and TRBJ2-1; the D call from TCRdb, TRBD1, cannot be confirmed without DNA. This clonotype originated in a human donor in good health. Some clones in this sample may be carry-over from other donors' samples. The sequencing sample was made of naive CXCR3+ CD8+ T cells from blood. Subset defined: CD45RO-CCR7+CD27+CD95- naive CD8+ T cells expressing CXCR3 (TNR3+). The CDR3 protein is CASSSPDWMALHEQFF.